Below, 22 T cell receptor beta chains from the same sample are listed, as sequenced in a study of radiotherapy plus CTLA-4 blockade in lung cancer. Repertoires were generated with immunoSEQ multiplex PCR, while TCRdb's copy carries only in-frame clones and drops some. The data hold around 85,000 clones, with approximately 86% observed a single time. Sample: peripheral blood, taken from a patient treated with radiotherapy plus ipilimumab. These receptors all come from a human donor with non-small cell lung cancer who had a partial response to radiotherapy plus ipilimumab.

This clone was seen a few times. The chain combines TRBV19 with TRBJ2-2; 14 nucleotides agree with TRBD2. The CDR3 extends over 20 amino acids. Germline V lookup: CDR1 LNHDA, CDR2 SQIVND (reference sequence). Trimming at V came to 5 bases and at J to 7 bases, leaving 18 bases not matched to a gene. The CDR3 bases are TGTGCCAGTAGTCAACGACAGGGTTGGACTAGCGGGAGGTACAGCGGGGAGCTGTTTTTT. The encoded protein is CASSQRQGWTSGRYSGELFF.

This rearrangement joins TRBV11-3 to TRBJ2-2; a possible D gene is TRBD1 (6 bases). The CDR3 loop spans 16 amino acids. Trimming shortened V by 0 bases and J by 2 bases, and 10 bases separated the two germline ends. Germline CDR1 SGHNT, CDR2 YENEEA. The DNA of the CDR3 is TGTGCCAGCAGCTTAGATGGACAGATTAACACCGGGGAGCTGTTTTTT. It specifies CASSLDGQINTGELFF.

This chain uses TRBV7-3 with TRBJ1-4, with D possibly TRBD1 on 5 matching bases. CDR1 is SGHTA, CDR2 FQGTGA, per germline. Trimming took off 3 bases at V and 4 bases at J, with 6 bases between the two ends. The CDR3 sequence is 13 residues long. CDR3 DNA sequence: TGTGCCAGCAGCTTGACAGATAATGAAAAACTGTTTTTT. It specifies CASSLTDNEKLFF.

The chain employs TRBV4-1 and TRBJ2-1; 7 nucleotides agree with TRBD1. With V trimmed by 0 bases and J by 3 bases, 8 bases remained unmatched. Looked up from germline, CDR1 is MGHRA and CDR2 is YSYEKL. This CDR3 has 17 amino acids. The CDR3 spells CASSQERIGGDYNEQFF. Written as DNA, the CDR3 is TGCGCCAGCAGCCAAGAGAGGATAGGGGGCGACTACAATGAGCAGTTCTTC.

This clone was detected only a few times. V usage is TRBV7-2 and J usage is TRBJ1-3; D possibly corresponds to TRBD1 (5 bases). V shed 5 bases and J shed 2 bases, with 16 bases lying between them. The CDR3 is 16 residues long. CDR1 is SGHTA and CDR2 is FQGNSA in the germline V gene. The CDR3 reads CASSDGGSAAGNTIYF. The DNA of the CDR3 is TGTGCCAGCAGCGACGGGGGGTCGGCGGCTGGAAACACCATATATTTT.

The CDR3 coding sequence is TGTGCCAGCAGCCCGGCGACAGGGTTCGGCGCTGAAGCTTTCTTT. Translating gives CASSPATGFGAEAFF. The chain employs TRBV7-2 and TRBJ1-1; TRBD1 matches 7 bases. Germline V gene lookup returns CDR1 SGHTA and CDR2 FQGNSA. Trimming removed 5 bases from V and 6 bases from J; junction bases left unmatched: 12. The CDR3 extends over 15 amino acids.

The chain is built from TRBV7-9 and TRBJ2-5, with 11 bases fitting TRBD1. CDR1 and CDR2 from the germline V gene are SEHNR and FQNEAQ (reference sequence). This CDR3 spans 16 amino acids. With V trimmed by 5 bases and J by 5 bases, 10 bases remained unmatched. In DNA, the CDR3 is TGTGCCAGCAGCCGTCGGACAGGGGGCGTAGGTGAGACCCAGTACTTC. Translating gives CASSRRTGGVGETQYF.

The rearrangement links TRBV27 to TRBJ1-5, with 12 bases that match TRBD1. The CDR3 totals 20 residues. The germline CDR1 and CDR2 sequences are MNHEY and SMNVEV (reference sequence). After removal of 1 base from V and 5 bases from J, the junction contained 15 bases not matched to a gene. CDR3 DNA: TGTGCCAGCAGTTTATTTCGGGGGACAGGGGGCGAGGCTAGGCATCAGCCCCAGCATTTT. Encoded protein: CASSLFRGTGGEARHQPQHF.

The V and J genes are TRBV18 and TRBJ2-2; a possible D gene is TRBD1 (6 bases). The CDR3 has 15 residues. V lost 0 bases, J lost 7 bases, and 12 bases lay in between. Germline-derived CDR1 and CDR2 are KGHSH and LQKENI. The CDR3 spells CASSPPQGTGGELFF. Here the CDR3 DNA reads TGTGCCAGCTCACCACCCCAGGGGACCGGCGGGGAGCTGTTTTTT.

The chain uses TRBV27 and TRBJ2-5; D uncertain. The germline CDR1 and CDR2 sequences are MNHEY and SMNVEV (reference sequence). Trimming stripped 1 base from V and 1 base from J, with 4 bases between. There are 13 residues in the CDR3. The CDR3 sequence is CASSLWAQETQYF. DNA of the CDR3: TGTGCCAGCAGTTTATGGGCCCAAGAGACCCAGTACTTC.

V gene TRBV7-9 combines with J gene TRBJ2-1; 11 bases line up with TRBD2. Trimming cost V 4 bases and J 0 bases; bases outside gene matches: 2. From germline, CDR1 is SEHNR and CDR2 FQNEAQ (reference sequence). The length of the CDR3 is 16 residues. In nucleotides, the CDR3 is TGTGCCAGCAGCTATAGCGGGGGGGGCTCCTACAATGAGCAGTTCTTC. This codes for CASSYSGGGSYNEQFF.

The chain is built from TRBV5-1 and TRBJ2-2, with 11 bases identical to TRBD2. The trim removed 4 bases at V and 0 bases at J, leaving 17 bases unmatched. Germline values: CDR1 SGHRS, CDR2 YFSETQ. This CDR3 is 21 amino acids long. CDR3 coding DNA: TGCGCCAGCAGCCCTACTCGTTTTAGGACTAGCGGGTCTACGAACACCGGGGAGCTGTTTTTT. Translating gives CASSPTRFRTSGSTNTGELFF.

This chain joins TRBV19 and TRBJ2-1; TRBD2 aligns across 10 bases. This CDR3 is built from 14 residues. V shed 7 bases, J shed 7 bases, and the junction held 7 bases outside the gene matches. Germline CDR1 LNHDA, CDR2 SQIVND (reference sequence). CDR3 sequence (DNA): TGTGCCAGTAATCCTAGCGGGAGAGGAAATGAGCAGTTCTTC. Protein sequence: CASNPSGRGNEQFF.

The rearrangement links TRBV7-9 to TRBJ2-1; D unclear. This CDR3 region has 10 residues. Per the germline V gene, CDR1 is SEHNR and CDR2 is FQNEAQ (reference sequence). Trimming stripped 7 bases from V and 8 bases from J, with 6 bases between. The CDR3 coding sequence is TGTGCCAGCAATCGCGATGAGCAGTTCTTC. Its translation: CASNRDEQFF.

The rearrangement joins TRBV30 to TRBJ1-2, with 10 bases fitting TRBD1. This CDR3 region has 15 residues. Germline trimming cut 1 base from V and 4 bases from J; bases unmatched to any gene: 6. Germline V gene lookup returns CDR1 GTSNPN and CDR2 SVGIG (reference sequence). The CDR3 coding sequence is TGTGCCTGGAGTGCCCCGACAGGGGGCGGCTATGGCTACACCTTC. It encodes CAWSAPTGGGYGYTF.

This CDR3 is CASSFQPGTSANEQFF. The CDR3 coding sequence is TGTGCCAGCAGCTTTCAACCCGGGACTAGCGCCAATGAGCAGTTCTTC. The chain has TRBV7-2 and TRBJ2-1; 10 bases are a match to TRBD2. CDR1 is SGHTA and CDR2 is FQGNSA in the germline V gene. The V segment lost 3 bases and the J segment 6 bases; nucleotides outside the gene matches: 8. The CDR3 totals 16 residues.

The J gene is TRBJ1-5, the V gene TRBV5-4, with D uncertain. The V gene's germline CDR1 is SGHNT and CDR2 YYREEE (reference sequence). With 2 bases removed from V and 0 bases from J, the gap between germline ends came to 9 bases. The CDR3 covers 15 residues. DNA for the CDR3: TGTGCCAGCAGCTTCGGCGGCCATAGCAATCAGCCCCAGCATTTT. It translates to CASSFGGHSNQPQHF.

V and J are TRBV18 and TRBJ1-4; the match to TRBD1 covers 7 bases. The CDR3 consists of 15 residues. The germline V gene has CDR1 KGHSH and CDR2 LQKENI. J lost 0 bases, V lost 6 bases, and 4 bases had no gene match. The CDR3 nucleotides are TGTGCCAGCTCCCCTCAGGGGGCAACTAATGAAAAACTGTTTTTT. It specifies CASSPQGATNEKLFF.

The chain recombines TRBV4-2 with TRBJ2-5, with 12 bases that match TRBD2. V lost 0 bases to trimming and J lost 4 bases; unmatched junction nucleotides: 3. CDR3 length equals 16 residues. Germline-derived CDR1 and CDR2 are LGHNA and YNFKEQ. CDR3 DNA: TGTGCCAGCAGCCAAGAGACTAGCGGGAGAGGAGAGACCCAGTACTTC. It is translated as CASSQETSGRGETQYF.

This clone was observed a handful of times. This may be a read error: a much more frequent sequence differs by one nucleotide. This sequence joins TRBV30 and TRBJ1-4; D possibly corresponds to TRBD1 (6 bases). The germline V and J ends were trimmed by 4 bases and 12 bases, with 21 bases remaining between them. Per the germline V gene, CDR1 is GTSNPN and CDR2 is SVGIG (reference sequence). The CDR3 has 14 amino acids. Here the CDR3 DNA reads TGTGCCTGGAACCGAGGGGGAGCGGGGGAAGAACTGTTTTTT. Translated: CAWNRGGAGEELFF.

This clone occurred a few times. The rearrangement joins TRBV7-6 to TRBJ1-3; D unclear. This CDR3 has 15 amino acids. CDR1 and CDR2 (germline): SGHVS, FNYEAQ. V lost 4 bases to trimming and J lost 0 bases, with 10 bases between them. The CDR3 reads CASSSLRDSGNTIYF. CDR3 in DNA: TGTGCCAGCAGCTCCCTCCGAGACTCTGGAAACACCATATATTTT.

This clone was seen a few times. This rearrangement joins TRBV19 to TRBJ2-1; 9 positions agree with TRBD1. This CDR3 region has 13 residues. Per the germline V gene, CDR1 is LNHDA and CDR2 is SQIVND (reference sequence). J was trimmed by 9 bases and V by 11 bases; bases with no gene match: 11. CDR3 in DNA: TGTGCCTCCGGGACAGGGTACGATCGTGAGCAGTTCTTC. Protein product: CASGTGYDREQFF.